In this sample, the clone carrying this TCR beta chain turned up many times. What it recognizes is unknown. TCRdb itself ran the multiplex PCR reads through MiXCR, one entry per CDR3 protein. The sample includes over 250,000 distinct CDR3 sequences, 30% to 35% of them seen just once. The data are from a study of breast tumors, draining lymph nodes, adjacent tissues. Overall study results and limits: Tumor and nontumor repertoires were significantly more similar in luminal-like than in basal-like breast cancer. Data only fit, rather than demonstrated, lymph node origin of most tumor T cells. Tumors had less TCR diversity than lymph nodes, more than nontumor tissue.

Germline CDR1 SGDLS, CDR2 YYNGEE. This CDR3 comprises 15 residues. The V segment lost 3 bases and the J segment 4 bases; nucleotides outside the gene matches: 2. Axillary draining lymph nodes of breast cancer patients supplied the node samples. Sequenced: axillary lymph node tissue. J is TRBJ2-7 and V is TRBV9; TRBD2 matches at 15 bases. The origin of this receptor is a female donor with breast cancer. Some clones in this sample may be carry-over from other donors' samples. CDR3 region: CASSGGTSGGYEQYF. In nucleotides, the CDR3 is TGTGCCAGCAGCGGGGGGACTAGCGGGGGGTACGAGCAGTACTTC.